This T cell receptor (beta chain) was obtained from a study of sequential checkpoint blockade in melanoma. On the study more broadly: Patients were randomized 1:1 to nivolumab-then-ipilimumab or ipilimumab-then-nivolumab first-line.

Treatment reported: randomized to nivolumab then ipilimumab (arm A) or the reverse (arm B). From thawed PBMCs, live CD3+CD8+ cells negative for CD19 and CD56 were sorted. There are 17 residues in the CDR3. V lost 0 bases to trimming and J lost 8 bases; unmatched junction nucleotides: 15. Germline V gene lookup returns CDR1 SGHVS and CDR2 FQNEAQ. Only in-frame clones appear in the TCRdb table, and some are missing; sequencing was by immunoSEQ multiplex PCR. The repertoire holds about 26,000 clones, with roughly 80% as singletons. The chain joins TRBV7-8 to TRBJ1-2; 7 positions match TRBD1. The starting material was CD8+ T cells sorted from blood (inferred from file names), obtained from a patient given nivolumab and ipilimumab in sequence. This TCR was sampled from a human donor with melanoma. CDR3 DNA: TGTGCCAGCAGCTTAGCGGCAGGGGGTTCCGCTTGGGACGGCTACACCTTC. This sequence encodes CASSLAAGGSAWDGYTF. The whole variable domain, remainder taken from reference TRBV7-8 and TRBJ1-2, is GAGVSQSPRYKVAKRGQDVALRCDPISGHVSLFWYQQALGQGPEFLTYFQNEAQLDKSGLPSDRFFAERPEGSVSTLKIQRTQQEDSAVYLCASSLAAGGSAWDGYTFGSGTRLTVV.